Sequencing of this T cell receptor beta chain was carried out in a study of T cells in Graves' hyperthyroidism and ophthalmopathy. Study information: The authors collected peripheral blood at initial diagnosis, before any treatment. Study-wide results and caveats: Blood also contained most expanded thyroid clonotypes above 0.001.

Concerning this clonotype itself: The antigen is not known.

Trimming removed 0 bases from V and 0 bases from J, with 10 bases in between. The CDR3 sequence is 15 residues long. The germline gives CDR1 SGHRS, CDR2 YFSETQ. Authors of the study amplified TCR beta CDR3 regions from RNA transcripts. With the HTBI primer set, the TCR CDR3 went through a first round of RT-PCR. TCRdb independently ran MiXCR on the multiplex PCR reads; one entry per CDR3 protein. Counted here are 800,000 or so distinct CDR3 sequences, roughly 40% occurring once; the ten biggest clones make up 7% to 10%. This TCR came from a man between 18 and 29 years old with Graves' hyperthyroidism. The sample taken for sequencing was blood. The genes are TRBV5-1 and TRBJ2-7; tentatively, D is TRBD2 (5 bases). The CDR3 bases are TGCGCCAGCAGCTTGGGCGCGGGCATCTCCTACGAGCAGTACTTC. The encoded protein is CASSLGAGISYEQYF.